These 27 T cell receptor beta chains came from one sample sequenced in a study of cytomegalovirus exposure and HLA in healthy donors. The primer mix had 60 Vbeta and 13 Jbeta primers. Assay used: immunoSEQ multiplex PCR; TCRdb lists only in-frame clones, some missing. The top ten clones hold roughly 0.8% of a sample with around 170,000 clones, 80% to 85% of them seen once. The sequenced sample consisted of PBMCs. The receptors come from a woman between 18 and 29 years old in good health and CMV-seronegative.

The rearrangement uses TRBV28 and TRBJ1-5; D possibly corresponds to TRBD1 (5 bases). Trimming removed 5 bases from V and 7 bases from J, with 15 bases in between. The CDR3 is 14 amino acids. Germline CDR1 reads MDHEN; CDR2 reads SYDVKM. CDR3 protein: CASSLSGNRQPQHF. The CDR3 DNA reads TGTGCCAGCAGTCTATCAGGGAACCGGCAGCCCCAGCATTTT.

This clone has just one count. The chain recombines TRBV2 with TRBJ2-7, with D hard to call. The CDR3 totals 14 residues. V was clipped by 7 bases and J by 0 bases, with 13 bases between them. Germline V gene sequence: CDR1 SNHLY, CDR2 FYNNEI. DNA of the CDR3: TGTGCCAGCAAATTGGGCACCTCCTCCTACGAGCAGTACTTC. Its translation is CASKLGTSSYEQYF. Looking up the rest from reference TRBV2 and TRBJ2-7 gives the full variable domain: EPEVTQTPSHQVTQMGQEVILRCVPISNHLYFYWYRQILGQKVEFLVSFYNNEISEKSEIFDDQFSVERPDGSNFTLKIRSTKLEDSAMYFCASKLGTSSYEQYFGPGTRLTVT.

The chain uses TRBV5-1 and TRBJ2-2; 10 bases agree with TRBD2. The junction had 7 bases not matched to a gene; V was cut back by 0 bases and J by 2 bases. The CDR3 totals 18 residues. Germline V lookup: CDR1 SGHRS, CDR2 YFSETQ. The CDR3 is CASSLELAGPYNTGELFF. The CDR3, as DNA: TGCGCCAGCAGCTTGGAACTAGCGGGGCCGTACAACACCGGGGAGCTGTTTTTT.

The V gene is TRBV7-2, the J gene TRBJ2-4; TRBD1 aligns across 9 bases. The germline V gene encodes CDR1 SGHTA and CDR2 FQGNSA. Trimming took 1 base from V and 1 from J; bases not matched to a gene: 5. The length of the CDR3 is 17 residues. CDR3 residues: CASSLGRTGAAKNIQYF. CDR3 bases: TGTGCCAGCAGCTTAGGCAGGACAGGGGCGGCCAAAAACATTCAGTACTTC.

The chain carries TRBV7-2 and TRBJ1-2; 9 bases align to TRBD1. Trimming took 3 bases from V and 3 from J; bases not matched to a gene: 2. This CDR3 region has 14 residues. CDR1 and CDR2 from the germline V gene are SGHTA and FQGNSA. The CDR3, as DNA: TGTGCCAGCAGCTTTGGGACAGGGTACTATGGCTACACCTTC. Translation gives CASSFGTGYYGYTF.

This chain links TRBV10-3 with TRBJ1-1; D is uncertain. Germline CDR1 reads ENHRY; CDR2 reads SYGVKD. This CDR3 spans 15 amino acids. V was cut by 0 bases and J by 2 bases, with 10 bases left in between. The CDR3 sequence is CAISESESSNTEAFF. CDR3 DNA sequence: TGTGCCATCAGTGAGTCGGAGTCTTCTAACACTGAAGCTTTCTTT.

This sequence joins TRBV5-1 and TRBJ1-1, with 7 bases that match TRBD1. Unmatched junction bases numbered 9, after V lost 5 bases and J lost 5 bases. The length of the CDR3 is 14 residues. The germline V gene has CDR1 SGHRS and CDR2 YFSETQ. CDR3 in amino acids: CASRRQGEGTEAFF. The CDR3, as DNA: TGCGCCAGCAGAAGACAGGGCGAGGGGACTGAAGCTTTCTTT.

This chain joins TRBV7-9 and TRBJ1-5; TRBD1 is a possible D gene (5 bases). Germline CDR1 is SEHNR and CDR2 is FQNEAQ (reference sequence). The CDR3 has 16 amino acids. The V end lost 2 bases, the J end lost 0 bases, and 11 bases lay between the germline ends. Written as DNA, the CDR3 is TGTGCCAGCAGCTTATCGGCGACAGCTAGCAATCAGCCCCAGCATTTT. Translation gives CASSLSATASNQPQHF.

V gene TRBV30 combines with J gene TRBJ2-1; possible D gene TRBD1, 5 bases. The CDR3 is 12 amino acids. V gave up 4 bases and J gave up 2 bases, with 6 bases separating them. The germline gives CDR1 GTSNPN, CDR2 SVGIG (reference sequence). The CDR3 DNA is TGTGCCTGGAACAGGCCCTACAATGAGCAGTTCTTC. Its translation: CAWNRPYNEQFF. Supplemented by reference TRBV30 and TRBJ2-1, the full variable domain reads SQTIHQWPATLVQPVGSPLSLECTVEGTSNPNLYWYRQAAGRGLQLLFYSVGIGQISSEVPQNLSASRPQDRQFILSSKKLLLSDSGFYLCAWNRPYNEQFFGPGTRLTVL.

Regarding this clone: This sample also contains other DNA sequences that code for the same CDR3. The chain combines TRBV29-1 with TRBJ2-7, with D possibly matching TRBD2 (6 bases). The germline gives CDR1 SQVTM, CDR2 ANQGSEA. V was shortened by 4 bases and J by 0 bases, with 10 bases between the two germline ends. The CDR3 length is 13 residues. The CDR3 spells CSVGGGSSYEQYF. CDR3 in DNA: TGCAGCGTTGGTGGAGGGAGCTCCTACGAGCAGTACTTC.

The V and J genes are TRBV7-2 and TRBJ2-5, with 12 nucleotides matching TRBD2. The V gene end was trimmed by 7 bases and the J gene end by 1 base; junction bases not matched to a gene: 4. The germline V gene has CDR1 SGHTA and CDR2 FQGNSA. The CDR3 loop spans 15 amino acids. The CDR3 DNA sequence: TGTGCCAGCATCAGGACTAGCGGGATCCAAGAGACCCAGTACTTC. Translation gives CASIRTSGIQETQYF.

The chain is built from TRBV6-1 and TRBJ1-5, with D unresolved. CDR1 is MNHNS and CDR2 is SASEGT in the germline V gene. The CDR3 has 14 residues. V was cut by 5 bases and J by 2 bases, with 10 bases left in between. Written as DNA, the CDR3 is TGTGCCAGCAGTTTACCGGAGGGCAATCAGCCCCAGCATTTT. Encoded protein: CASSLPEGNQPQHF.

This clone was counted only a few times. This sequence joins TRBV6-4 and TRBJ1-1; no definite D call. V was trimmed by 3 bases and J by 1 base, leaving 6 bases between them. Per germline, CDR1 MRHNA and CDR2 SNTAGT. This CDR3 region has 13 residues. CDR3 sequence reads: CASSEVENTEAFF. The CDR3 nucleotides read TGTGCCAGCAGTGAGGTAGAGAACACTGAAGCTTTCTTT.

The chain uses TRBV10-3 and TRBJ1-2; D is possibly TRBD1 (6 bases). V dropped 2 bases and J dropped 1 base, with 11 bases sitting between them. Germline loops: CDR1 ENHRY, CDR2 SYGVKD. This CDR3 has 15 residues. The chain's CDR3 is CAISEGGADNYGYTF. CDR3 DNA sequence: TGTGCCATCAGTGAGGGGGGGGCGGATAACTATGGCTACACCTTC.

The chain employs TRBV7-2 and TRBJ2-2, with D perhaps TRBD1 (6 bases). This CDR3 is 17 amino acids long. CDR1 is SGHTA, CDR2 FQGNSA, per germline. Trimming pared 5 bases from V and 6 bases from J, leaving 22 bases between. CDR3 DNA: TGTGCCAGCAGCCGATTTGGCAGGGGCGGTACTGCCGGGGAGCTGTTTTTT. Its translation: CASSRFGRGGTAGELFF.

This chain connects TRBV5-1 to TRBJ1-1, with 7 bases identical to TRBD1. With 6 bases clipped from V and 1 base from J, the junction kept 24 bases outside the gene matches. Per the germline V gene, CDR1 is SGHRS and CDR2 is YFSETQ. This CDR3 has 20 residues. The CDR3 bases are TGCGCCAGCAACGAGACGGGACAGCTGGTTACGAAACACGAGAACACTGAAGCTTTCTTT. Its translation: CASNETGQLVTKHENTEAFF.

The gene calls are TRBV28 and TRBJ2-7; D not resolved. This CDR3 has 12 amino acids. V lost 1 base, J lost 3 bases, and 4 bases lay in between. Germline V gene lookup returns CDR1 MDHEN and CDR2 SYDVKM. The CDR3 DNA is TGTGCCAGCAGTTTATCCAACTACGAGCAGTACTTC. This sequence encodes CASSLSNYEQYF.

The CDR3 bases are TGTGCCAGCAGTGGACCTTACCTAACCCGGAGTTCTTACGAGCAGTACTTC. Its translation is CASSGPYLTRSSYEQYF. The chain employs TRBV6-1 and TRBJ2-7, with D unresolved. CDR1 and CDR2 (germline): MNHNS, SASEGT. Trimming stripped 4 bases from V and 4 bases from J, with 23 bases between. CDR3 length equals 17 residues.

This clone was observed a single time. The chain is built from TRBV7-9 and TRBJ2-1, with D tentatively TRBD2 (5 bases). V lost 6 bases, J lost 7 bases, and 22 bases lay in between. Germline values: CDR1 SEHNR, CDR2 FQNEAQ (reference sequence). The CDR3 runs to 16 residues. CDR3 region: CASRDPGSLHGNEQFF. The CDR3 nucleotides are TGTGCCAGCAGAGACCCGGGAAGTCTCCATGGTAATGAGCAGTTCTTC.

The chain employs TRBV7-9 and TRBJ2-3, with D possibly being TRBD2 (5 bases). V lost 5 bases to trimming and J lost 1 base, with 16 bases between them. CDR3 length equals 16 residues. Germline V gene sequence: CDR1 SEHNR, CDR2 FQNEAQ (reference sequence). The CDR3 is CASSRRPTAGTDTQYF. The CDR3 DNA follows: TGTGCCAGCAGCCGGAGGCCGACTGCTGGCACAGATACGCAGTATTTT.

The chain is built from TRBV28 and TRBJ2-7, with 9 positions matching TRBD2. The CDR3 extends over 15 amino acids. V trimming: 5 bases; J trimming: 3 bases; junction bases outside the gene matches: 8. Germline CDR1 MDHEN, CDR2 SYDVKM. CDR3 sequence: CASSLRLAVVYEQYF. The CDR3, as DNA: TGTGCCAGCAGTCTACGACTAGCGGTCGTCTACGAGCAGTACTTC.

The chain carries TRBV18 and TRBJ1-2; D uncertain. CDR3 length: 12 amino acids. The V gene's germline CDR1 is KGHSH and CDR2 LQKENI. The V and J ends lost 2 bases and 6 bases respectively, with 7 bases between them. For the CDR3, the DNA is TGTGCCAGCTCACCAGGTCAGGATGGCTACACCTTC. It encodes CASSPGQDGYTF.

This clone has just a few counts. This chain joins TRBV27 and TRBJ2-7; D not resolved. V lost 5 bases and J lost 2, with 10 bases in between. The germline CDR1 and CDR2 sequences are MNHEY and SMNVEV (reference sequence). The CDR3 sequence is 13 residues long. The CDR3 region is CASSPSGAYEQYF. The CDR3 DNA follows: TGTGCCAGCAGTCCGTCTGGAGCCTACGAGCAGTACTTC.

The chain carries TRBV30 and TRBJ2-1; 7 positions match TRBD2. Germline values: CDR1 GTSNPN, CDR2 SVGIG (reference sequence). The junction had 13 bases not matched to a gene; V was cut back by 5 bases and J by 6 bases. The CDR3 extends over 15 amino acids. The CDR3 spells CAWGAELAYSNEQFF. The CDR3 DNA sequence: TGTGCCTGGGGCGCGGAACTAGCGTACAGCAATGAGCAGTTCTTC.

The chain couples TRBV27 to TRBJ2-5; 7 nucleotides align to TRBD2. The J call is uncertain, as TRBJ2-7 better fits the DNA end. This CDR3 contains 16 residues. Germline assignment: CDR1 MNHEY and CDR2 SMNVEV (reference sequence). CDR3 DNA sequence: TGTGCCAGCAGTTTAGCCGCGGGGGTGGGCTCCTACGAGCAGTACTTC. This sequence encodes CASSLAAGVGSYEQYF.

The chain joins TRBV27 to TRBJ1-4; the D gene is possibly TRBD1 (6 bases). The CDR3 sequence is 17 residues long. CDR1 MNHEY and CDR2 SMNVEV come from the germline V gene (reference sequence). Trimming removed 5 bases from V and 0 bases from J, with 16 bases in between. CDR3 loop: CASSPGTGIPTNEKLFF. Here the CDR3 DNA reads TGTGCCAGCAGTCCAGGAACAGGGATTCCAACTAATGAAAAACTGTTTTTT.

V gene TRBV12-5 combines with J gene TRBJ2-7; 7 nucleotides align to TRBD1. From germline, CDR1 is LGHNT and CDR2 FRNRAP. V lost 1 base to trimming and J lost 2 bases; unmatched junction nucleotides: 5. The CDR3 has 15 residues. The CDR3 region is CASGLGLGQTYEQYF. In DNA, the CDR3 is TGTGCTAGTGGTTTGGGATTGGGACAGACCTACGAGCAGTACTTC.